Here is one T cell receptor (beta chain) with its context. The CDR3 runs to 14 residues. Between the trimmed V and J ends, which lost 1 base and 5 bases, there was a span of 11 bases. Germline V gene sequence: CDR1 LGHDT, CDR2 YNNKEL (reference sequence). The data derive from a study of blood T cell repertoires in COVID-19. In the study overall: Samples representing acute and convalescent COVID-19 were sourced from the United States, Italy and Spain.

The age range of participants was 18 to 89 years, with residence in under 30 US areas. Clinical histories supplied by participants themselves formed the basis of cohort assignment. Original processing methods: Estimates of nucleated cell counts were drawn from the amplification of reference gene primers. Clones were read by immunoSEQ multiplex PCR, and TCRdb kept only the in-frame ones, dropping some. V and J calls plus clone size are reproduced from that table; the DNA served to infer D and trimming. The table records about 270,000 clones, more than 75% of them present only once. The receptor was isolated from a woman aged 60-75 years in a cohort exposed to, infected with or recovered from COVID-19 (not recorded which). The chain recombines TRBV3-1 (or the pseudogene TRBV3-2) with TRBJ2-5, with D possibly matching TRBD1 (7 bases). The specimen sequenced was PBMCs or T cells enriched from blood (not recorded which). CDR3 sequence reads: CASSQAGGPETQYF. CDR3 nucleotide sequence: TGTGCCAGCAGCCAAGCAGGGGGGCCTGAGACCCAGTACTTC.